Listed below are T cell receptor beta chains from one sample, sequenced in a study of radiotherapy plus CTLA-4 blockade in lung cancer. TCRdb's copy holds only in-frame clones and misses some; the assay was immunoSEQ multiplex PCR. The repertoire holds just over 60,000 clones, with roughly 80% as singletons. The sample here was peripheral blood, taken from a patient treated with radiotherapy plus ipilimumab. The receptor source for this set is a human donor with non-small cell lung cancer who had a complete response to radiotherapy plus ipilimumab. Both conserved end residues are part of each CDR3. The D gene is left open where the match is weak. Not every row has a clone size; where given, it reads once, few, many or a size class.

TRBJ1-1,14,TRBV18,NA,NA,TGTGCCAGCTCACCGGAGCTTTCGAACACTGAAGCTTTCTTT,CASSPELSNTEAFF
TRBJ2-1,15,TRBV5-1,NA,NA,TGCGCCAGCAGCTTGTCGGGCGGGTCCGACAATGAGCAGTTCTTC,CASSLSGGSDNEQFF
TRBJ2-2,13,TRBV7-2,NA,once,TGTGCCAGCAGCTGGGGGTTTCCCGGGGAGCTGTTTTTT,CASSWGFPGELFF
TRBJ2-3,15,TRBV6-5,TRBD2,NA,TGTGCCACCTTCCTATCCGGGGGGGCCGGAGATACGCAGTATTTT,CATFLSGGAGDTQYF
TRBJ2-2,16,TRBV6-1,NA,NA,TGTGCCAGCAGTGGGTTCCCAAGCTGGCTAAACGGGGAGCTGTTTTTT,CASSGFPSWLNGELFF
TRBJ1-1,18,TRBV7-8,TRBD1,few,TGTGCCAGCAGCTTGAGGGACAGGGGCCGGTCGGTAGGGTCTGAAGCTTTCTTT,CASSLRDRGRSVGSEAFF
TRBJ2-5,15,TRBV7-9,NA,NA,TGTGCCAGCAGCTTTCAATTGGGGGGCGGGGAGACCCAGTACTTC,CASSFQLGGGETQYF
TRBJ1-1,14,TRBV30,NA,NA,TGTGCCTGGAGAGGGTTCTTTAAGAACACTGAAGCTTTCTTT,CAWRGFFKNTEAFF
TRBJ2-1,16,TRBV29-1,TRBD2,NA,TGCAGCGTTGAAGAGATGACTAGCGGGAGGGCCAATGAGCAGTTCTTC,CSVEEMTSGRANEQFF
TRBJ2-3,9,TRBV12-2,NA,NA,TGTGCAAGTCGCCGACTCCAGTATTTT,CASRRLQYF
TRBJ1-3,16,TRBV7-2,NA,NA,TGTGCCAGCATCCCGGGTACAATTGACTCTGGAAACACCATATATTTT,CASIPGTIDSGNTIYF
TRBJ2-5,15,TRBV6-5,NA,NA,TGTGCCAGCAGTTACTCGGTTGCAGGAAAAGAGACCCAGTACTTC,CASSYSVAGKETQYF
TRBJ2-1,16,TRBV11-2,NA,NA,TGTGCCAGCAGCTTAAGTTCGGCTACCTACTACAATGAGCAGTTCTTC,CASSLSSATYYNEQFF
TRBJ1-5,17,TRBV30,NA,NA,TGTGCCTGGAGTGCCCAGGGGTTGGGGTATAGCAATCAGCCCCAGCATTTT,CAWSAQGLGYSNQPQHF
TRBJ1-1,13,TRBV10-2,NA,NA,TGCGCCAGCAGTAGAGGACAGAACACTGAAGCTTTCTTT,CASSRGQNTEAFF
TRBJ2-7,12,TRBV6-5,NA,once,TGTGCCAGCATGGGCGGAACCTACGAGCAGTACTTC,CASMGGTYEQYF
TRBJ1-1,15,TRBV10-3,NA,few,TGTGCCATCAGTGAGTCAGGGGGGGCTGGCACTGAAGCTTTCTTT,CAISESGGAGTEAFF
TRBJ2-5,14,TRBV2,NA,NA,TGTGCCAGCAGTGAAGAGGTGACTAAAGAGACCCAGTACTTC,CASSEEVTKETQYF
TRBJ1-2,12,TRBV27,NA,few,TGTGCCAGCAGTAATTCTCGGGGGGGCTACACCTTC,CASSNSRGGYTF
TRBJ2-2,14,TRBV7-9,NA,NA,TGTGCCAGCAGCTTAGGACGAAACACCGGGGAGCTGTTTTTT,CASSLGRNTGELFF
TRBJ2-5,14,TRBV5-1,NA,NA,TGCGCCAGCAGCGACGGGACCTCAGGGGAGACCCAGTACTTC,CASSDGTSGETQYF
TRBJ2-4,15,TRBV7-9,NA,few,TGTGCCAGCAGCCCCACGAAGGAGGCCAAAAACATTCAGTACTTC,CASSPTKEAKNIQYF
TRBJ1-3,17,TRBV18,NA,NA,TGTGCCAGCTCACCCTCCGCCGGGTCCCGAAGTGGAAACACCATATATTTT,CASSPSAGSRSGNTIYF